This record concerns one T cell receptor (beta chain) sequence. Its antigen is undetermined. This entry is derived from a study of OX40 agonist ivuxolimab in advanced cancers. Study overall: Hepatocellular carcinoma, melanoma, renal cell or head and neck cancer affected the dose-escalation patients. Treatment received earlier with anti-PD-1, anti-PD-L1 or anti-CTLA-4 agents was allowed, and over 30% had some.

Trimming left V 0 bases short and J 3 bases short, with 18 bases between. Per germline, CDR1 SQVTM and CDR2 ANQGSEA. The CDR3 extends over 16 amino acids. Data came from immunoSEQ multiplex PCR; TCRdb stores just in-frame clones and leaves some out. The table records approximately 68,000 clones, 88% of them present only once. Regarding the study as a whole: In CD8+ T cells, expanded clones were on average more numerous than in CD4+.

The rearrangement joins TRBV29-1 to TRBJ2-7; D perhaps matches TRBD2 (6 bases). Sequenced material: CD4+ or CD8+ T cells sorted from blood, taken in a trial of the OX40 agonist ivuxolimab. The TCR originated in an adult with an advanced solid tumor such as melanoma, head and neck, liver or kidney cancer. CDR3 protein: CSVEDSPGGISYEQYF. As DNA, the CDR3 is TGCAGCGTTGAAGATAGTCCCGGGGGAATCAGCTACGAGCAGTACTTC.